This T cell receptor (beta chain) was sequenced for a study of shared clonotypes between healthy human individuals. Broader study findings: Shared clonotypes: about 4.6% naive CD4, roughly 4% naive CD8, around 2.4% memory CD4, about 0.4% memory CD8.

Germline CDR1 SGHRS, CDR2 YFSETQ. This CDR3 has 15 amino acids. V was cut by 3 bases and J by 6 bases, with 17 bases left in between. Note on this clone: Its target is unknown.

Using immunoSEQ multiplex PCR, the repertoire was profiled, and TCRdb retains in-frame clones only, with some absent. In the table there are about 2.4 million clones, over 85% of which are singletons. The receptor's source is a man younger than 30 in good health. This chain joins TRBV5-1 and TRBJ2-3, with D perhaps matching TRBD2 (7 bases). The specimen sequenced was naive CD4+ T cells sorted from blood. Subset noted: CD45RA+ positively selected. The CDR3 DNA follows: TGCGCCAGCAGCTCCCGCGGGGGCACCGGGGATACGCAGTATTTT. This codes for CASSSRGGTGDTQYF.